Listed below are T cell receptor beta chains from one sample, sequenced in a study of T cells in Graves' hyperthyroidism and ophthalmopathy. TCRdb redid the calling of the multiplex PCR reads with MiXCR, one entry per CDR3 protein. The table includes 550,000 to 650,000 distinct CDR3 sequences, approximately 15% detected once. The sequencing sample was made of blood. These TCRs come from a woman in her forties with Graves' hyperthyroidism. The CDR3 runs from the conserved cysteine through the conserved F or W. D genes are given only for firm matches. Only part of the rows carry a size: once, few, many, or a class if the clone is expanded.

v_call: TRBV6-5; clone_size: many; j_call: TRBJ2-5; d_call: NA; cdr3_aa: CASSYSSGSEETQYF; cdr3_nt: TGTGCCAGCAGTTACTCGTCGGGTAGCGAAGAGACCCAGTACTTC
v_call: TRBV6-5; clone_size: NA; j_call: TRBJ2-2; d_call: NA; cdr3_aa: CASSYWLPSLLVPHGTGELFF; cdr3_nt: TGTGCCAGCAGTTACTGGTTGCCCTCCCTACTAGTACCACACGGCACCGGGGAGCTGTTTTTT
v_call: TRBV10-3; clone_size: many; j_call: TRBJ2-5; d_call: TRBD2; cdr3_aa: CAISESPGLANQETQYF; cdr3_nt: TGTGCCATCAGTGAGTCTCCGGGACTAGCAAATCAAGAGACCCAGTACTTC
v_call: TRBV28; clone_size: NA; j_call: TRBJ2-3; d_call: NA; cdr3_aa: CASSYSLADTQYF; cdr3_nt: TGTGCCAGCAGCTACTCCTTGGCAGATACGCAGTATTTT
v_call: TRBV15; clone_size: many; j_call: TRBJ1-6; d_call: NA; cdr3_aa: CATRGSEYNSPLHF; cdr3_nt: TGTGCCACCAGGGGGTCCGAATATAATTCACCCCTCCACTTT
v_call: TRBV3-1; clone_size: many; j_call: TRBJ1-5; d_call: TRBD1; cdr3_aa: CASSQGTGINQPQHF; cdr3_nt: TGTGCCAGCAGCCAAGGGACAGGGATCAATCAGCCCCAGCATTTT
v_call: TRBV6-1; clone_size: many; j_call: TRBJ2-7; d_call: NA; cdr3_aa: CASLNTAGAYEQYF; cdr3_nt: TGTGCCAGTCTGAACACTGCTGGAGCCTACGAGCAGTACTTC
v_call: TRBV18; clone_size: many; j_call: TRBJ1-2; d_call: NA; cdr3_aa: CASSDLPTGYPYGYTF; cdr3_nt: TGTGCCAGCTCAGACCTCCCCACAGGATACCCCTATGGCTACACCTTC
v_call: TRBV28; clone_size: once; j_call: TRBJ1-1; d_call: NA; cdr3_aa: CASSLPLGMTNTEAFF; cdr3_nt: TGTGCCAGCAGTTTACCCCTGGGGATGACGAACACTGAAGCTTTCTTT
v_call: TRBV28; clone_size: few; j_call: TRBJ2-2; d_call: NA; cdr3_aa: CASSFSGFTGELFF; cdr3_nt: TGTGCCAGCAGTTTTTCAGGGTTCACCGGGGAGCTGTTTTTT
v_call: TRBV2; clone_size: NA; j_call: TRBJ2-7; d_call: TRBD1; cdr3_aa: CASSPGQGASKQYF; cdr3_nt: TGTGCCAGCAGCCCGGGACAGGGGGCCTCAAAGCAGTACTTC
v_call: TRBV28; clone_size: many; j_call: TRBJ1-1; d_call: TRBD1; cdr3_aa: CASIAGGAGTEAFF; cdr3_nt: TGTGCCAGCATCGCAGGGGGCGCCGGCACTGAAGCTTTCTTT
v_call: TRBV5-8; clone_size: NA; j_call: TRBJ1-1; d_call: NA; cdr3_aa: CASSFEAKNTEAFF; cdr3_nt: TGTGCCAGCAGCTTCGAGGCGAAAAACACTGAAGCTTTCTTT
v_call: TRBV4-2; clone_size: few; j_call: TRBJ2-3; d_call: TRBD2; cdr3_aa: CASSQRTSATSTDTQYF; cdr3_nt: TGTGCCAGCAGCCAACGGACTAGCGCTACTAGCACAGATACGCAGTATTTT
v_call: TRBV18; clone_size: many; j_call: TRBJ2-5; d_call: NA; cdr3_aa: CASSPRNSGPAGTQYF; cdr3_nt: TGTGCCAGCTCACCCCGGAACAGCGGGCCAGCTGGGACCCAGTACTTC
v_call: TRBV6-1; clone_size: few; j_call: TRBJ1-4; d_call: NA; cdr3_aa: CASKAGTQKREKLFF; cdr3_nt: TGTGCCAGCAAAGCCGGGACACAAAAGAGGGAAAAACTGTTTTTT
v_call: TRBV20-1; clone_size: NA; j_call: TRBJ2-7; d_call: NA; cdr3_aa: CSAGGGTQPYEQYF; cdr3_nt: TGCAGTGCCGGAGGGGGGACTCAACCCTACGAGCAGTACTTC
v_call: TRBV7-6; clone_size: few; j_call: TRBJ1-1; d_call: TRBD1; cdr3_aa: CASSLGQGVSEAFF; cdr3_nt: TGTGCCAGCAGCTTGGGACAGGGGGTTTCTGAAGCTTTCTTT
v_call: TRBV5-1; clone_size: many; j_call: TRBJ2-1; d_call: TRBD1; cdr3_aa: CASSRGQAKNEQFF; cdr3_nt: TGCGCCAGCAGCCGGGGACAGGCTAAGAATGAGCAGTTCTTC
v_call: TRBV4-1; clone_size: NA; j_call: TRBJ2-1; d_call: NA; cdr3_aa: CASSQDPEGREQFF; cdr3_nt: TGCGCCAGCAGCCAAGATCCTGAAGGACGGGAGCAGTTCTTC
v_call: TRBV12-3/TRBV12-4; clone_size: few; j_call: TRBJ2-1; d_call: TRBD1; cdr3_aa: CASSFAGTGTNNEQFF; cdr3_nt: TGTGCCAGCAGTTTTGCCGGGACAGGGACCAACAATGAGCAGTTCTTC
v_call: TRBV2; clone_size: many; j_call: TRBJ1-3; d_call: NA; cdr3_aa: CASSGTENSGNTIYF; cdr3_nt: TGTGCCAGCAGTGGTACAGAGAACTCTGGAAACACCATATATTTT
v_call: TRBV28; clone_size: NA; j_call: TRBJ2-5; d_call: NA; cdr3_aa: CASSPRGMGQETQYF; cdr3_nt: TGTGCCAGCAGCCCCAGGGGAATGGGGCAAGAGACCCAGTACTTC
v_call: TRBV7-6; clone_size: NA; j_call: TRBJ1-5; d_call: NA; cdr3_aa: CASSPGGDFGQPQHF; cdr3_nt: TGTGCCAGCAGCCCTGGCGGGGATTTTGGTCAGCCCCAGCATTTT
v_call: TRBV29-1; clone_size: few; j_call: TRBJ2-1; d_call: TRBD2; cdr3_aa: CSVDGSGRRAAQFF; cdr3_nt: TGCAGCGTTGACGGTAGCGGGAGGAGGGCGGCGCAGTTCTTC
v_call: TRBV29-1; clone_size: few; j_call: TRBJ1-2; d_call: NA; cdr3_aa: CSGWTGYGYTF; cdr3_nt: TGCAGCGGGTGGACGGGCTATGGCTACACCTTC
v_call: TRBV25-1; clone_size: many; j_call: TRBJ2-3; d_call: NA; cdr3_aa: CASSDQTEMEDTQYF; cdr3_nt: TGTGCCAGCAGTGACCAGACAGAGATGGAAGATACGCAGTATTTT
v_call: TRBV18; clone_size: few; j_call: TRBJ2-5; d_call: TRBD2; cdr3_aa: CASSPSGLAVPQETQYF; cdr3_nt: TGTGCCAGCTCACCATCCGGACTAGCGGTACCTCAAGAGACCCAGTACTTC
v_call: TRBV7-7; clone_size: few; j_call: TRBJ2-1; d_call: NA; cdr3_aa: CASSLEGANEQFF; cdr3_nt: TGTGCTAGCAGCTTAGAAGGGGCTAATGAGCAGTTCTTC
v_call: TRBV27; clone_size: many; j_call: TRBJ2-7; d_call: TRBD2; cdr3_aa: CASSYSGRRSYEQYF; cdr3_nt: TGTGCCAGCAGTTATAGCGGGAGGCGCTCCTACGAGCAGTACTTC
v_call: TRBV10-3; clone_size: NA; j_call: TRBJ2-3; d_call: TRBD2; cdr3_aa: CATGPSSGSRTDTQYF; cdr3_nt: TGTGCCACAGGTCCGTCGAGCGGGAGTAGAACAGATACGCAGTATTTT
v_call: TRBV28; clone_size: many; j_call: TRBJ2-2; d_call: NA; cdr3_aa: CASSLPWTAPGSGELFF; cdr3_nt: TGTGCCAGCAGTTTACCCTGGACAGCCCCCGGGAGCGGGGAGCTGTTTTTT
v_call: TRBV24-1; clone_size: many; j_call: TRBJ1-5; d_call: NA; cdr3_aa: CATSDQWTAYSNQPQHF; cdr3_nt: TGTGCCACCAGTGATCAATGGACGGCGTATAGCAATCAGCCCCAGCATTTT
v_call: TRBV7-2; clone_size: NA; j_call: TRBJ2-5; d_call: NA; cdr3_aa: CASSLIVDVIYF; cdr3_nt: TGTGCCAGCAGCTTAATCGTGGACGTGATTTACTTC
v_call: TRBV18; clone_size: many; j_call: TRBJ2-1; d_call: TRBD2; cdr3_aa: CASSPGTSGSYNEQFF; cdr3_nt: TGTGCCAGCAGCCCGGGGACTAGCGGATCCTACAATGAGCAGTTCTTC
v_call: TRBV6-1; clone_size: few; j_call: TRBJ2-1; d_call: TRBD2; cdr3_aa: CASRGTSGSRGFGNEQFF; cdr3_nt: TGTGCCAGCAGGGGGACTAGCGGGAGTAGAGGGTTTGGCAATGAGCAGTTCTTC
v_call: TRBV7-9; clone_size: many; j_call: TRBJ2-7; d_call: NA; cdr3_aa: CASSLVGGGDEQYF; cdr3_nt: TGTGCCAGCAGCTTAGTGGGAGGTGGGGACGAGCAGTACTTC